This TCR beta chain was obtained from a study of long-term antiretroviral therapy in people with HIV. General observations from the study: The clones with expansion before ART were dominant in the repertoire at all time points.

On this clone itself: The antigen is unknown.

Germline V lookup: CDR1 SGHRS, CDR2 YFSETQ. This CDR3 contains 15 residues. V lost 1 base and J 0 bases, leaving 9 bases between the germline ends. Version v3.0 of the immunoSEQ assay ran at survey level. Here immunoSEQ multiplex PCR was the method, and the copy in TCRdb shows in-frame clones only, minus some. In the table there are 15,000 or so clones, around nine tenths of which are singletons. V gene TRBV5-1 combines with J gene TRBJ2-3; D not certain. The receptor's source is a man between 45 and 60 years old with HIV. The input for sequencing was unsorted PBMCs, taken 0.7 years before starting antiretroviral therapy. CDR3 in DNA: TGCGCCAGCAGCTTGTTGGATTCTAGCACAGATACGCAGTATTTT. Translated: CASSLLDSSTDTQYF.